This T cell receptor beta chain was recorded in a study of T-cell memory formation after mild COVID-19. Study-wide results and caveats: Those CD4+ clones that contracted were mainly in CM and EM (CD8+ ones in EMRA). Within pre-infection memory, some responding clones were found, suggesting cross-reactive memory joined.

Trimming cost V 1 base and J 2 bases; bases outside gene matches: 17. The CDR3 sequence is 20 residues long. Germline values: CDR1 SGHTA, CDR2 FQGNSA. This clonotype was picked up a small number of times. Its antigen is unknown. Each CDR3 protein is one row after TCRdb ran MiXCR on the 5' RACE reads. The repertoire holds under 300,000 distinct CDR3 sequences, with roughly 18% as singletons. The chain carries TRBV7-2 and TRBJ2-3, with TRBD2 matching 8 bases. The sequencing input was PBMCs or a T cell subset sorted from them (not recorded which). The origin of this receptor is a man younger than 30 who had mild COVID-19 (a few samples of this study predate the infection). Cell type and time point are not known. CDR3 coding DNA: TGTGCCAGCAGCTTAGTCCCTTCAGGGGCGGGGGGTCCCCCCACAGATACGCAGTATTTT. It is translated as CASSLVPSGAGGPPTDTQYF. The full variable domain, with the rest looked up from reference TRBV7-2 and TRBJ2-3, is GAGVSQSPSNKVTEKGKDVELRCDPISGHTALYWYRQSLGQGLEFLIYFQGNSAPDKSGLPSDRFSAERTGGSVSTLTIQRTQQEDSAVYLCASSLVPSGAGGPPTDTQYFGPGTRLTVL.